The 19 T cell receptor beta chains below all came from one sample that was sequenced in a study of tumor-infiltrating lymphocytes in localized non-small cell lung cancer. The assay was immunoSEQ multiplex PCR, and TCRdb's table has in-frame clones only and misses some. The data hold roughly 7,200 clones, with approximately 80% observed a single time. The sample taken for sequencing was lung tumor tissue. These receptors all come from a human donor with non-small cell lung cancer.

The chain is built from TRBV19 and TRBJ2-5; D unresolved. The V gene lost 1 base and the J gene lost 2 bases, with 14 bases spanning the gap. Germline CDR1 and CDR2: LNHDA and SQIVND (reference sequence). This CDR3 is built from 16 residues. CDR3 in amino acids: CASSIVHRGPQETQYF. In nucleotides, the CDR3 is TGTGCCAGTAGTATAGTACATCGCGGCCCTCAAGAGACCCAGTACTTC.

This clone has more than one count but fewer than ten. J is TRBJ1-2 and V is TRBV2; tentatively, D is TRBD1 (6 bases). With 8 bases removed from V and 5 bases from J, the gap between germline ends came to 21 bases. The CDR3 runs 15 residues. The germline V gene has CDR1 SNHLY and CDR2 FYNNEI. The CDR3 sequence: CASRGGGSPLYGYTF. As DNA, the CDR3 is TGTGCCAGCCGAGGGGGAGGAAGCCCGCTTTATGGCTACACCTTC.

Notes on this clone: One junction end does not reproduce the germline sequence, and a read error may be involved. V is TRBV7-7 and J is TRBJ1-1; D might be TRBD1 (5 bases). CDR1 is SSHAT and CDR2 is FNYEAQ in the germline V gene (reference sequence). This CDR3 contains 13 residues. The DNA of the CDR3 is TGTGCTAGCAGCCGCGACAGTAACACTGAAGCTTTCTTT. It encodes CASSRDSNTEAFF.

The chain joins TRBV18 to TRBJ2-1; weak D call: TRBD1 (5 bases). The V and J ends lost 3 bases and 8 bases respectively, with 14 bases between them. Germline V gives CDR1 KGHSH, CDR2 LQKENI. The CDR3 sequence is 14 residues long. The CDR3 sequence is CASSPRTGVHEQFF. For the CDR3, the DNA is TGTGCCAGCTCACCCCGTACAGGTGTACATGAGCAGTTCTTC.

CDR3 nucleotides: TGTGCCAGCTCACCTCTACAGGGTACCCTCTCTACTGGAAACACCATATATTTT. It is translated as CASSPLQGTLSTGNTIYF. The chain has TRBV18 and TRBJ1-3, with D possibly TRBD1 on 6 matching bases. The CDR3 loop spans 18 amino acids. V lost 3 bases and J 2 bases, leaving 20 bases between the germline ends. The germline V gene has CDR1 KGHSH and CDR2 LQKENI.

This clone was counted a single time. The chain recombines TRBV7-6 with TRBJ1-6, with D hard to call. Trimming stripped 5 bases from V and 0 bases from J, with 17 bases between. The CDR3 runs 18 residues. Germline CDR1 SGHVS, CDR2 FNYEAQ. The CDR3 loop is CASSPAQGRSSYNSPLHF. CDR3 bases: TGTGCCAGCAGCCCCGCGCAAGGCAGGAGCTCCTATAATTCACCCCTCCACTTT.

This rearrangement joins TRBV7-3 to TRBJ2-5; possibly TRBD1 for D (5 bases). Germline CDR1 and CDR2: SGHTA and FQGTGA. This CDR3 contains 13 residues. V was trimmed by 8 bases and J by 4 bases, leaving 14 bases between them. Here the CDR3 DNA reads TGTGCCAGCGCCCAGGGTAATGGAGAGACCCAGTACTTC. Translation gives CASAQGNGETQYF.

V and J are TRBV4-1 and TRBJ2-7, with 7 nucleotides matching TRBD2. The CDR3 sequence is 16 residues long. The junction had 6 bases not matched to a gene; V was cut back by 1 base and J by 0 bases. The germline gives CDR1 MGHRA, CDR2 YSYEKL. CDR3 region: CASSQGVLAASYEQYF. CDR3 DNA sequence: TGCGCCAGCAGCCAAGGCGTGCTAGCGGCCTCCTACGAGCAGTACTTC.

The chain links TRBV6-1 to TRBJ1-5; tentative D call: TRBD1 (5 bases). The V and J ends lost 6 bases and 5 bases respectively, with 8 bases between them. The germline V gene encodes CDR1 MNHNS and CDR2 SASEGT. This CDR3 is built from 12 residues. CDR3 sequence reads: CASRGTHQPQHF. In DNA form, the CDR3 reads TGTGCCAGCAGAGGGACCCATCAGCCCCAGCATTTT.

The chain joins TRBV5-4 to TRBJ1-4; 10 bases are a match to TRBD1. The CDR3 loop spans 13 amino acids. CDR1 SGHNT and CDR2 YYREEE come from the germline V gene (reference sequence). With 4 bases clipped from V and 10 bases from J, the junction kept 4 bases outside the gene matches. CDR3: CASSMDRGGKLFF. In DNA, the CDR3 is TGTGCCAGCAGCATGGACAGGGGGGGAAAACTGTTTTTT. Filled out from reference TRBV5-4 and TRBJ1-4, the complete variable domain reads ETGVTQSPTHLIKTRGQQVTLRCSSQSGHNTVSWYQQALGQGPQFIFQYYREEENGRGNFPPRFSGLQFPNYSSELNVNALELDDSALYLCASSMDRGGKLFFGSGTQLSVL.

In the case of this clone: This sample includes further DNA sequences coding for the same CDR3. The V call is TRBV9, the J call TRBJ1-5; unclear D gene. Germline loops: CDR1 SGDLS, CDR2 YYNGEE. The germline V and J ends were trimmed by 5 bases and 4 bases, with 10 bases remaining between them. The CDR3 runs to 13 residues. CDR3 coding DNA: TGTGCCAGCAGTCTGGATCCGAATCAGCCCCAGCATTTT. Translated: CASSLDPNQPQHF.

This chain joins TRBV5-1 and TRBJ2-6, with 8 bases identical to TRBD1. Per the germline V gene, CDR1 is SGHRS and CDR2 is YFSETQ. The CDR3 contains 16 residues. Germline trimming cut 4 bases from V and 4 bases from J; bases unmatched to any gene: 7. CDR3 in amino acids: CASSQGQEAGANVLTF. The CDR3 DNA is TGCGCCAGCAGCCAGGGACAGGAGGCGGGGGCCAACGTCCTGACTTTC. The whole variable domain, remainder taken from reference TRBV5-1 and TRBJ2-6, is KAGVTQTPRYLIKTRGQQVTLSCSPISGHRSVSWYQQTPGQGLQFLFEYFSETQRNKGNFPGRFSGRQFSNSRSEMNVSTLELGDSALYLCASSQGQEAGANVLTFGAGSRLTVL.

This clone rates as large. The J gene is TRBJ2-7, the V gene TRBV29-1; possibly TRBD1 for D (5 bases). CDR1 is SQVTM, CDR2 ANQGSEA, per germline. The length of the CDR3 is 14 residues. Trimming shortened V by 4 bases and J by 0 bases, and 13 bases separated the two germline ends. CDR3 in amino acids: CSVADRTFSYEQYF. CDR3 sequence (DNA): TGCAGCGTTGCAGACAGAACTTTCTCCTACGAGCAGTACTTC.

This clone was detected a few times. The chain has TRBV10-1 and TRBJ2-1, with 12 nucleotides matching TRBD2. Germline lookup yields CDR1 WNHNN and CDR2 SYGVQD (reference sequence). The length of the CDR3 is 14 residues. V dropped 2 bases and J dropped 7; count of bases not matched to a gene: 0. CDR3 in DNA: TGCGCCAGCAGTGAGACTAGCGGGAGGAATGAGCAGTTCTTC. Its protein product is CASSETSGRNEQFF.

This clone is large (0.1 to 1%). This chain connects TRBV7-2 to TRBJ2-3; a possible D gene is TRBD1 (6 bases). The germline gives CDR1 SGHTA, CDR2 FQGNSA. This CDR3 contains 14 residues. Trimming stripped 4 bases from V and 2 bases from J, with 10 bases between. The CDR3 DNA is TGTGCCAGCAGCTCCGGACAGTTCACAGATACGCAGTATTTT. It translates to CASSSGQFTDTQYF.

The chain is built from TRBV6-5 and TRBJ1-5, with D hard to call. The CDR3 has 15 amino acids. CDR1 MNHEY and CDR2 SVGAGI come from the germline V gene. The V end was cut by 2 bases, the J end by 3 bases, with 11 bases between. The CDR3 loop reads CASSYGGSPNQPQHF. The CDR3 region has the DNA TGTGCCAGCAGTTACGGAGGGTCACCCAATCAGCCCCAGCATTTT.

This clone showed up just a few times. V gene TRBV6-5 combines with J gene TRBJ1-2, with TRBD1 matching over 7 bases. This CDR3 contains 15 residues. CDR1 and CDR2 (germline): MNHEY, SVGAGI. The J segment lost 2 bases and the V segment lost 4 bases, leaving 7 bases of the junction unmatched. The CDR3 DNA reads as TGTGCCAGCAGTTTAGCCGGACAGGCAAACTATGGCTACACCTTC. Encoded protein: CASSLAGQANYGYTF.

This chain uses TRBV9 with TRBJ1-5; D is possibly TRBD1 (5 bases). Deletions cut 3 bases from V and 0 bases from J, with 13 bases between. The CDR3 runs 16 residues. Germline V gene data show CDR1 as SGDLS and CDR2 as YYNGEE. The CDR3 nucleotides are TGTGCCAGCAGCGAGAGGGGTTCCTATAGCAATCAGCCCCAGCATTTT. Protein product: CASSERGSYSNQPQHF.

This clone has only one observation. The V gene is TRBV1, the J gene TRBJ2-7. TRBV1 is an annotated pseudogene. CDR3 length: 12 residues. The CDR3 loop is CTSSQVSYEQYF. The DNA for the CDR3 is TGCACCAGCAGCCAAGTCTCCTACGAGCAGTACTTC.